Following are 4 T cell receptor beta chains from one sample sequenced in a study of cytomegalovirus exposure and HLA in healthy donors. PCR involved 60 Vbeta and 13 Jbeta primers. Libraries were prepared by immunoSEQ multiplex PCR; TCRdb keeps only in-frame clonotypes and omits some of them. The sample records 35,000 to 45,000 clones, around 69% being singletons. The specimen was PBMCs. The receptors here all came from a woman under 40 in good health and CMV-seropositive.

V usage is TRBV9 and J usage is TRBJ1-3; the D gene is possibly TRBD1 (6 bases). Trimming took off 2 bases at V and 8 bases at J, with 14 bases between the two ends. From germline, CDR1 is SGDLS and CDR2 YYNGEE. This CDR3 is built from 14 residues. DNA for the CDR3: TGTGCCAGCAGCGTGGGGGGGCTCACGGACACCATATATTTT. Protein: CASSVGGLTDTIYF.

The rearrangement links TRBV19 to TRBJ1-2, with D perhaps TRBD1 (5 bases). Germline CDR1 and CDR2: LNHDA and SQIVND (reference sequence). This CDR3 has 15 residues. V lost 9 bases, J lost 2 bases, and 19 bases lay in between. Here the CDR3 reads CASANAAGGNYGYTF. As DNA, the CDR3 is TGTGCCAGCGCAAACGCCGCCGGGGGAAACTATGGCTACACCTTC.

The V call is TRBV7-6, the J call TRBJ1-1; 9 bases are shared with TRBD1. V lost 0 bases and J lost 5; bases outside the gene matches: 4. The CDR3 spans 15 residues. Germline values: CDR1 SGHVS, CDR2 FNYEAQ. CDR3 in DNA: TGTGCCAGCAGCTTAGCCGGGACAGGGTTTACTGAAGCTTTCTTT. This codes for CASSLAGTGFTEAFF.

This clone occurred a few times. The chain joins TRBV4-2 to TRBJ2-4; TRBD1 is a possible D gene (5 bases). The CDR3 contains 16 residues. Germline CDR1 is LGHNA and CDR2 is YNFKEQ. V lost 0 bases, J lost 3 bases, and 12 bases lay in between. CDR3 sequence reads: CASSQETVQVKNIQYF. CDR3 sequence (DNA): TGTGCCAGCAGCCAAGAGACAGTTCAAGTCAAAAACATTCAGTACTTC.